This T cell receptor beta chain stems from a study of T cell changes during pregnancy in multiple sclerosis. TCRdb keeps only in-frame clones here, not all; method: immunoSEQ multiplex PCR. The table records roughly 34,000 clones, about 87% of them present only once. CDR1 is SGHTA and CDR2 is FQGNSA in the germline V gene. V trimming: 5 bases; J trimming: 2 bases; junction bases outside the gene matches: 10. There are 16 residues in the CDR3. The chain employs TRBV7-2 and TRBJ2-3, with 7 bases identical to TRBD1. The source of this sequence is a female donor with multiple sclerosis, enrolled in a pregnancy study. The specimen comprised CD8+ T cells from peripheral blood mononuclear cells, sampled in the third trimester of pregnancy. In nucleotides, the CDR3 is TGTGCCAGCAGCCCCCGACAGGGAGTGTCCACAGATACGCAGTATTTT. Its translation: CASSPRQGVSTDTQYF.